This entry is about one T cell receptor beta chain. The entry originates in a study of blood T cell repertoires in COVID-19. As for the study in general: Sites across the United States, Italy and Spain contributed samples from acute and convalescent COVID-19. Sample material is recorded as cDNA or gDNA derived from T cells, B-cell-depleted T cells, or PBMCs.

CDR1 is SGHTA, CDR2 FQGNSA, per germline. V was shortened by 3 bases and J by 6 bases, with 4 bases between the two germline ends. This CDR3 spans 11 amino acids. Original handling: Nucleated cell number was recorded as an estimate derived from reference gene primer amplification. Using immunoSEQ multiplex PCR, the repertoire was profiled, and TCRdb retains in-frame clones only, with some absent. D and trimming were read from the DNA, whereas the V and J calls and clone size are those reported in that table. The top ten clones hold under 10% of a sample with around 150,000 clones, approximately 80% of them seen once.

This sequence was found in a woman of 80 years or more in a cohort sampled during active or convalescent COVID-19. The rearrangement joins TRBV7-2 to TRBJ2-3; D gene uncertain. Specimen: peripheral blood. The CDR3 region has the DNA TGTGCCAGCAGCTTCCTCGATACGCAGTATTTT. Its protein product is CASSFLDTQYF.